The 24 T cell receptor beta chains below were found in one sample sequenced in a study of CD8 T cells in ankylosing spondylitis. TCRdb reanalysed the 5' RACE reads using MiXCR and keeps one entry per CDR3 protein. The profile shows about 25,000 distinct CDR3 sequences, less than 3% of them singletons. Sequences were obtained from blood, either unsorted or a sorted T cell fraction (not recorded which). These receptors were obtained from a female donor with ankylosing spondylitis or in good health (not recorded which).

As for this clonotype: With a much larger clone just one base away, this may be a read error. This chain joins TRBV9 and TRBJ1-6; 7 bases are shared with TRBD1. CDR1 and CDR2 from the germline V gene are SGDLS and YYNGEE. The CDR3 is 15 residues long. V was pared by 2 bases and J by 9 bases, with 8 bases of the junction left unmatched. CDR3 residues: CASSVGTVGTSPLHF. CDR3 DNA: TGTGCCAGCAGCGTCGGGACAGTTGGAACTTCACCCCTCCACTTT.

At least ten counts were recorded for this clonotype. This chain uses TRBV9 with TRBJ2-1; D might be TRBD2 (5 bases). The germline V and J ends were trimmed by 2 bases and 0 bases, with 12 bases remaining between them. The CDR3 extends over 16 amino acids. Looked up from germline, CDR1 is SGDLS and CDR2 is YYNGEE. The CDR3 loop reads CASSVVYGDSYNEQFF. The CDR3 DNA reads TGTGCCAGCAGCGTCGTTTACGGGGACTCCTACAATGAGCAGTTCTTC.

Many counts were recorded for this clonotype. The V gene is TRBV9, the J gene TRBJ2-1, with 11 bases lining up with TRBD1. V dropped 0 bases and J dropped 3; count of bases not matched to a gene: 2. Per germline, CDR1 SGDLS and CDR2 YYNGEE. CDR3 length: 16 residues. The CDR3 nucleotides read TGTGCCAGCAGCGTAGGAGGGACAGGGGGCTACAATGAGCAGTTCTTC. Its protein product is CASSVGGTGGYNEQFF.

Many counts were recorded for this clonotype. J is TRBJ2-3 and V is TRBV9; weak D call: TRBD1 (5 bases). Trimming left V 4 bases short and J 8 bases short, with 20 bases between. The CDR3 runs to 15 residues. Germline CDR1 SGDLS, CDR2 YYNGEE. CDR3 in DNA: TGTGCCAGCAGCACCGCACTAACGGCCCAGGGTACGCAGTATTTT. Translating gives CASSTALTAQGTQYF.

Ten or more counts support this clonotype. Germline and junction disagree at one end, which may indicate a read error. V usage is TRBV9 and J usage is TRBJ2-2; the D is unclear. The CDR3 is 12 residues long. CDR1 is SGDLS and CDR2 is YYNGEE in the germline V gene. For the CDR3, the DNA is TGTGCCAGCAGCCCCAACATCGGGGAGCTGTTTTTT. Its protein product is CASSPNIGELFF.

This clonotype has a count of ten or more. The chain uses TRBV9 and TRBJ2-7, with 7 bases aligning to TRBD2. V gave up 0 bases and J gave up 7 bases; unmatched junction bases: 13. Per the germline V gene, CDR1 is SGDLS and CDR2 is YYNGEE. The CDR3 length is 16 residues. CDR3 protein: CASSVGQRGDTQEQYF. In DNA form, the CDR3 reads TGTGCCAGCAGCGTAGGGCAGCGGGGAGACACTCAAGAGCAGTACTTC.

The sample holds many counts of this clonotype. CDR3: CASSVGLAGFDEQFF. CDR3 sequence (DNA): TGTGCCAGCAGCGTAGGGCTAGCGGGTTTCGATGAGCAGTTCTTC. This chain joins TRBV9 and TRBJ2-1; 8 positions match TRBD2. Germline CDR1 and CDR2: SGDLS and YYNGEE. V lost 0 bases to trimming and J lost 8 bases; unmatched junction nucleotides: 7. There are 15 residues in the CDR3.

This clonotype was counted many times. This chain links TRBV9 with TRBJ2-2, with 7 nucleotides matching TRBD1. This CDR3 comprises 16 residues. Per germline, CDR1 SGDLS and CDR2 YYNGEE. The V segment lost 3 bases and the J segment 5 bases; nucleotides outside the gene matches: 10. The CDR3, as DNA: TGTGCCAGCAGCGCCAGAGAGGGGGCCCAAACCGGGGAGCTGTTTTTT. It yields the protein CASSAREGAQTGELFF.

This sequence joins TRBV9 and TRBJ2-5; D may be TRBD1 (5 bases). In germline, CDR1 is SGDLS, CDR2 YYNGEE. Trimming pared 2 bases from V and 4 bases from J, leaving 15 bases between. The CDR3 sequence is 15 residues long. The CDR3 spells CASSVQGFSSETQYF. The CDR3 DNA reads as TGTGCCAGCAGCGTCCAGGGATTTAGCTCAGAGACCCAGTACTTC.

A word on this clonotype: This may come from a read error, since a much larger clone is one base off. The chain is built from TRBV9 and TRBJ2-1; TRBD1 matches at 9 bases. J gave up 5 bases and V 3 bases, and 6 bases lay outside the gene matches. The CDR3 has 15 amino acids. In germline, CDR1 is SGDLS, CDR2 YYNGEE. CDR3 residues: CASSAGQGPNNEQFF. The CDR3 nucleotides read TGTGCCAGCAGCGCGGGACAGGGTCCGAACAATGAGCAGTTCTTC.

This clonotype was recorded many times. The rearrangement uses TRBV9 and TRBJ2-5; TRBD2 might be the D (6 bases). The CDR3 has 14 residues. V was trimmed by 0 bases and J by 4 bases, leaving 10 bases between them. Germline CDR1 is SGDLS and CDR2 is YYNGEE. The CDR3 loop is CASSVEGGAETQYF. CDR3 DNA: TGTGCCAGCAGCGTAGAGGGCGGGGCAGAGACCCAGTACTTC.

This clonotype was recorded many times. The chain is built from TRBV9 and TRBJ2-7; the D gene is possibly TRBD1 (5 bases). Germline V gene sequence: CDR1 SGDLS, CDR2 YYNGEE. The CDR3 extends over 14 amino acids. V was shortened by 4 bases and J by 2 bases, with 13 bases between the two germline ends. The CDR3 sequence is CASSPSGIPYEQYF. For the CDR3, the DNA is TGTGCCAGCAGCCCCTCAGGGATCCCCTACGAGCAGTACTTC.

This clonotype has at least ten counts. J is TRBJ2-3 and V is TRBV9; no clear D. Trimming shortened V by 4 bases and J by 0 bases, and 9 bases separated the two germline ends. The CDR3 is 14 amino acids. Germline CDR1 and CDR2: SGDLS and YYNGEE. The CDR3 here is CASSPPESTDTQYF. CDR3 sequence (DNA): TGTGCCAGCAGCCCCCCCGAGAGCACAGATACGCAGTATTTT.

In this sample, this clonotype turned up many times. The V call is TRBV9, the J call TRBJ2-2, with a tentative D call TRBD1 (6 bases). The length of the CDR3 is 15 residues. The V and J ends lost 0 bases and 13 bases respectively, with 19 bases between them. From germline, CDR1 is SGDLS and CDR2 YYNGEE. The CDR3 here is CASSVDQGTAYGLFF. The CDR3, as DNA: TGTGCCAGCAGCGTAGATCAGGGGACCGCCTATGGGCTGTTTTTT.

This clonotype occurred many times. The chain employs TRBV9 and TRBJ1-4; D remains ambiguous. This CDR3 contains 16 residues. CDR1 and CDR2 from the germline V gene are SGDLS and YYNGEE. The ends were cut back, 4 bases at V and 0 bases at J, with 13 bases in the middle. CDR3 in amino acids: CASSPVGGATNEKLFF. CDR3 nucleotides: TGTGCCAGCAGCCCGGTCGGCGGTGCAACTAATGAAAAACTGTTTTTT.

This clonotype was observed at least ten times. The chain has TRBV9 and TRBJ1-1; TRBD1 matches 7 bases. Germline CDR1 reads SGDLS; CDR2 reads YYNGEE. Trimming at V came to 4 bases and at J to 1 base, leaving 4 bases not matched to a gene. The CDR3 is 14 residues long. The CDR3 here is CASSTQGQNTEAFF. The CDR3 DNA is TGTGCCAGCAGCACACAGGGGCAGAACACTGAAGCTTTCTTT.

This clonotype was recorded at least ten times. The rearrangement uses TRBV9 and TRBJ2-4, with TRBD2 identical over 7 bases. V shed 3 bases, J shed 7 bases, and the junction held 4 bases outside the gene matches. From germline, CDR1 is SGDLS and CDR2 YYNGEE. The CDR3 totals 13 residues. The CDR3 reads CASSGQRGNIQYF. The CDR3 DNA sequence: TGTGCCAGCAGCGGACAGCGGGGCAACATTCAGTACTTC.

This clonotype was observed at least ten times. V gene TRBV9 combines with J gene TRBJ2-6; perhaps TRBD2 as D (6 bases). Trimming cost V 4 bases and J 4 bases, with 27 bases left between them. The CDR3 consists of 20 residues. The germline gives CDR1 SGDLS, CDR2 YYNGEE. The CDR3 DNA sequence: TGTGCCAGCAGCCCAACCTATGGGACTGCTGGGCCCTCGGGGGCCAACGTCCTGACTTTC. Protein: CASSPTYGTAGPSGANVLTF.

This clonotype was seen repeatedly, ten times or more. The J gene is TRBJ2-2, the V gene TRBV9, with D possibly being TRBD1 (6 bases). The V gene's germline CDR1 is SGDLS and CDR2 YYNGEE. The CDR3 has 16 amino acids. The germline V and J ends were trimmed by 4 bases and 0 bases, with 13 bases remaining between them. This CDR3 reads CASSPRQAANTGELFF. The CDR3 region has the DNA TGTGCCAGCAGCCCTCGACAGGCCGCGAACACCGGGGAGCTGTTTTTT.

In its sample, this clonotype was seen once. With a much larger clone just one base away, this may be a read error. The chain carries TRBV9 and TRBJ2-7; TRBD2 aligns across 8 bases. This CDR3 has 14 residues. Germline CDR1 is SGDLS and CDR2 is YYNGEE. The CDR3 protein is CASTVTSGTYEQYF. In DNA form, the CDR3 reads TGTGCCAGCACCGTAACTAGCGGAACCTACGAGCAGTACTTC.

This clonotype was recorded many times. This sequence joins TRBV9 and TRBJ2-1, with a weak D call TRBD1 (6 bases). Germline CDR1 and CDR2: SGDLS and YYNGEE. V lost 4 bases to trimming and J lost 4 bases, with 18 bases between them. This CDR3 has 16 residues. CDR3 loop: CASSSLGASSYNEQFF. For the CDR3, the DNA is TGTGCCAGCAGCTCTCTGGGGGCCTCATCTTACAATGAGCAGTTCTTC.

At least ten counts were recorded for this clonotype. The CDR3 protein is CASSPTGGDGYGYTF. CDR3 bases: TGTGCCAGCAGCCCAACCGGAGGAGACGGCTATGGCTACACCTTC. The V call is TRBV9, the J call TRBJ1-2; D remains unclear. V was clipped by 4 bases and J by 4 bases, with 17 bases between them. The germline CDR1 and CDR2 sequences are SGDLS and YYNGEE. This CDR3 is 15 amino acids long. The full variable domain, its missing parts supplied by reference TRBV9 and TRBJ1-2, is DSGVTQTPKHLITATGQRVTLRCSPRSGDLSVYWYQQSLDQGLQFLIQYYNGEERAKGNILERFSAQQFPDLHSELNLSSLELGDSALYFCASSPTGGDGYGYTFGSGTRLTVV.

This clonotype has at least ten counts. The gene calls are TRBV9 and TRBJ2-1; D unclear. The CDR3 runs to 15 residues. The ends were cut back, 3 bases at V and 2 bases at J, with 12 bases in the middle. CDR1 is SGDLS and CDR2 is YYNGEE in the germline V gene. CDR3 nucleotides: TGTGCCAGCAGCGCCCGCCTTGAGGCCTACAATGAGCAGTTCTTC. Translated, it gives CASSARLEAYNEQFF.

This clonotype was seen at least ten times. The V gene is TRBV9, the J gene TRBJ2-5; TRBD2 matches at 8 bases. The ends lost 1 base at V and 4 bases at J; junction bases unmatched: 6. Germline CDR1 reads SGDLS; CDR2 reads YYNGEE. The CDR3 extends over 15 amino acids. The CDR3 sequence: CASSVSGGRIETQYF. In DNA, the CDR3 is TGTGCCAGCAGCGTAAGCGGGGGTCGAATAGAGACCCAGTACTTC.